This T cell receptor (beta chain) was identified in a study of blood T cells in healthy people across ages. Study findings and constraints: One million T cells yielded diversity estimates that were considered underestimates.

The authors ran a second PCR of 7 to 11 cycles using a sample-barcoded 5' primer and a J-beta primer mix. TCRdb reprocessed the 5' RACE reads with MiXCR, giving one entry per CDR3 protein. Of approximately 880,000 distinct CDR3 sequences listed, 48% are singletons. Germline CDR1 is LGHNA and CDR2 is YSLEER. Trimming removed 0 bases at V and 2 bases at J, with 14 bases between. The CDR3 is made up of 17 amino acids. Regarding this clonotype: Antigen specificity is unknown.

Sequencing was carried out using blood. This sequence originates from a young man in good health. The J gene is TRBJ2-1, the V gene TRBV4-3, with D perhaps matching TRBD2 (7 bases). CDR3 amino acids: CASSQDARGAAYNEQFF. In nucleotides, the CDR3 is TGCGCCAGCAGCCAAGATGCCCGGGGGGCCGCCTACAATGAGCAGTTCTTC.